The following is a T cell receptor beta chain sequence with its context. There is no known antigen for this receptor. No base-level quality is on record; no much larger clone is a single base apart. TCRbeta CDR3 regions were amplified from genomic DNA using the immunoSEQ Assay, a bias-controlled multiplex PCR. Per the original workflow: Within the assay, amplification of reference gene primers was used to estimate how many nucleated cells each sample contained. To quantify the absolute abundance of each unique TCRbeta CDR3 rearrangement, sequence reads were collapsed and filtered. For each sample, productive Simpson clonality was calculated by taking the square root of Simpson's diversity index across productive rearrangements. The clones in this table, taken by TCRdb from immuneACCESS, are in-frame only. Not every clone is retained; where verified, under half of the shortfall comes from an unresolved V gene, and the cause of the rest is unknown. Clone size and the V and J calls come from that table; the DNA yielded D and trimming. This sample comprises hundreds of thousands of clones, around 85% of them detected only once. The ten largest clonotypes hold around 2.1% of the sample.

Participants in the prospective study were enrolled through a virtual design, were aged roughly 18 to 90 years, and lived in 24 United States geographic areas. Cohort assignment in the prospective study relied on participant-reported clinical history from a screening survey and a study questionnaire. Recovered participants in ImmuneRACE Cohort 3 were defined by two consecutive negative NP/OP PCR tests, clearance by a healthcare professional, or resolution of symptoms. Mobile phlebotomists in the prospective study collected whole blood, serum and a nasopharyngeal or oropharyngeal swab from every participant. Prospective study participants could optionally give additional blood draws and questionnaires over a roughly 2-month period. Before DNA extraction, blood samples from the prospective study were shipped at room temperature or frozen. These data belong to a study of blood T cell repertoires in COVID-19 (dated by TCRdb to 2020 to 2021). The study in broad terms: Collaborator samples came from the United States, Italy and Spain and covered acute and convalescent phases of COVID-19. The prospective study material was composed of cDNA or gDNA derived from T cells, B-cell-depleted T cells, or PBMCs. The dataset comprised deeply sampled blood TCRbeta repertoires from subjects exposed to, actively infected with, or recovered from COVID-19. A freely available public database, intended as a resource for researchers studying the immune response to SARS-CoV-2, is where the repertoires were released. Samples came from the ongoing ImmuneRACE study (first 160 participants) plus 1,254 subjects from 6 global collaborators. The sample metadata nearly always contained a de-identified subject ID, COVID-19 status, age in years and sex. HLA class I and class II types, where available, came from metadata supplied by the sample provider rather than from assay-based typing.

General findings and caveats noted by the study authors: The quantity of clinical and demographic metadata differed by source and by participant and was supplied without curation.

Counted from cysteine to phenylalanine, this CDR3 has 17 amino acids. Here the CDR3 DNA is all that survives: 51 bases in frame from base 1. The germline V gene yields MGHDK for CDR1 and SYGVNS for CDR2. Cut back by 4 bases and 4 bases, the V and J ends lie 22 bases apart. The origin of this receptor is a young man who had recovered from COVID-19. In this chain, TRBV25-1 is recombined with TRBJ1-1, with a weak D call of TRBD1 (5 bases match). The sample consisted of PBMCs or T cells enriched from blood (not recorded which). The base sequence is TGTGCCAGCAGTGCCCCAGGACCTTTAGGGGTCCTCACTGAAGCTTTCTTT. It encodes CASSAPGPLGVLTEAFF.